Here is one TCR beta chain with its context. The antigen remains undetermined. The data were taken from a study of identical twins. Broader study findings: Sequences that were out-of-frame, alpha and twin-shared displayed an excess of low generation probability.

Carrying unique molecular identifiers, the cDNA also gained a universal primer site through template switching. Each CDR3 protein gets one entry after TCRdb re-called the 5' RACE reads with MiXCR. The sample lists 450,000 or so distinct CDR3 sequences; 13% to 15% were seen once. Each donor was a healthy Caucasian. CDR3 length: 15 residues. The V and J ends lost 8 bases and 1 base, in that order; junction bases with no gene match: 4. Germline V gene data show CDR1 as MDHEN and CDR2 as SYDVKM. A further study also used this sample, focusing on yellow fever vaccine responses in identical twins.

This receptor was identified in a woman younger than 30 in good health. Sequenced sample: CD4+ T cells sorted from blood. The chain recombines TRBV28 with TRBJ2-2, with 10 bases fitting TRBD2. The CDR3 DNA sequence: TGTGCCAGCGCCCGGACTAGCGGGAACACCGGGGAGCTGTTTTTT. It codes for CASARTSGNTGELFF.